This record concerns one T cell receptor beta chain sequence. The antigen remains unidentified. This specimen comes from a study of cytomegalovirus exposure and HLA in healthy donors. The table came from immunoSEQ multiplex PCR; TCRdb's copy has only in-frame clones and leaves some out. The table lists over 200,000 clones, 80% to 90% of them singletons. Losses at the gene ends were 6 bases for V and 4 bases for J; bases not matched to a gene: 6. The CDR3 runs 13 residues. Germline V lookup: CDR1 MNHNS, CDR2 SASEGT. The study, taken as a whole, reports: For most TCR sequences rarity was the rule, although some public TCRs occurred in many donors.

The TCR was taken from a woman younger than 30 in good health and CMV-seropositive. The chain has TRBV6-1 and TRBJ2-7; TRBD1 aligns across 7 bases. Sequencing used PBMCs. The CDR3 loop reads CASRSTGRYEQYF. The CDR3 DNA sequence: TGTGCCAGCAGATCGACAGGGAGATACGAGCAGTACTTC.